Listed here are 11 T cell receptor beta chains from one sample, sequenced in a study of blood T cell repertoires in COVID-19. Some clones are missing from TCRdb's copy, which holds only in-frame ones; the method was immunoSEQ multiplex PCR. The sample carries about 290,000 clones, around 86% recorded once. The sequenced sample consisted of PBMCs or T cells enriched from blood (not recorded which). These receptors were obtained from a woman in her 40s who had recovered from COVID-19.

The chain recombines TRBV7-9 with TRBJ1-1, with D possibly TRBD1 on 6 matching bases. The CDR3 length is 15 residues. V was shortened by 2 bases and J by 1 base, with 11 bases between the two germline ends. Germline CDR1 reads SEHNR; CDR2 reads FQNEAQ (reference sequence). CDR3 coding DNA: TGTGCCAGCAGCTTAATCAGGGGAGAGAACACTGAAGCTTTCTTT. Translating it yields CASSLIRGENTEAFF.

The V and J genes are TRBV21-1 and TRBJ1-2; TRBD1 reflects the table's D call only, with no check against the DNA. TRBV21-1 is given as a pseudogene. This CDR3 has 14 amino acids. CDR3 sequence reads: CASSNRQGVYGYTF. For the CDR3, the DNA is TGTGCCAGCAGCAACCGACAGGGGGTCTATGGCTACACCTTC.

This clone has only a few counts. The chain employs TRBV30 and TRBJ1-5; D not certain. The germline V gene encodes CDR1 GTSNPN and CDR2 SVGIG (reference sequence). This CDR3 has 13 amino acids. V shed 0 bases and J shed 4 bases, with 7 bases lying between them. The CDR3 DNA is TGTGCCTGGAGTGTACACGGGAATCAGCCCCAGCATTTT. Protein sequence: CAWSVHGNQPQHF.

The V call is TRBV7-2, the J call TRBJ2-1; the D is unclear. The CDR3 has 15 residues. The V end lost 5 bases, the J end lost 3 bases, and 14 bases lay between the germline ends. Germline V gives CDR1 SGHTA, CDR2 FQGNSA. Here the CDR3 DNA reads TGTGCCAGCAGCCCCCGCCGGAGCTACTACAATGAGCAGTTCTTC. Encoded protein: CASSPRRSYYNEQFF.

The chain is built from TRBV29-1 and TRBJ1-2, with D possibly being TRBD1 (6 bases). Germline CDR1 reads SQVTM; CDR2 reads ANQGSEA. V lost 6 bases to trimming and J lost 5 bases, with 16 bases between them. The CDR3 extends over 13 amino acids. The DNA of the CDR3 is TGCAGCGTCAGGACGGACAGTCAGTATGGCTACACCTTC. Protein sequence: CSVRTDSQYGYTF.

Here the CDR3 reads CASSPLGQGYEQYF. The CDR3, as DNA: TGTGCCAGCAGTCCCTTAGGACAGGGCTACGAGCAGTACTTC. The chain employs TRBV25-1 and TRBJ2-7; 8 nucleotides agree with TRBD1. The V gene end was trimmed by 5 bases and the J gene end by 3 bases; junction bases not matched to a gene: 6. Germline V gene sequence: CDR1 MGHDK, CDR2 SYGVNS. This CDR3 has 14 residues.

A single count supports this clone. The chain couples TRBV5-1 to TRBJ1-6; tentative D call: TRBD1 (6 bases). Germline values: CDR1 SGHRS, CDR2 YFSETQ. The CDR3 spans 15 residues. V was trimmed by 0 bases and J by 8 bases, leaving 12 bases between them. Written as DNA, the CDR3 is TGCGCCAGCAGCTTGGAGGTCCAGGGGCATTCACCCCTCCACTTT. It codes for CASSLEVQGHSPLHF.

The rearrangement joins TRBV27 to TRBJ2-2, with 11 bases aligning to TRBD1. V shed 5 bases, J shed 6 bases, and the junction held 8 bases outside the gene matches. The CDR3 consists of 16 residues. Germline V CDR1 and CDR2: MNHEY, SMNVEV (reference sequence). CDR3 in DNA: TGTGCCAGCAGTCCTCTCCGGACAGGGGGCTCCGGGGAGCTGTTTTTT. Translated, it gives CASSPLRTGGSGELFF.

The chain links TRBV6-6 to TRBJ1-5, with D maybe TRBD1 (5 bases). The CDR3 runs 12 residues. CDR1 is MNHNY, CDR2 SVGAGI, per germline (reference sequence). V lost 4 bases and J 11 bases, leaving 12 bases between the germline ends. Written as DNA, the CDR3 is TGTGCCAGCAGTTGGGACCCGGGGGCCCAGCATTTT. It translates to CASSWDPGAQHF.

The chain employs TRBV19 and TRBJ1-6; no firm D call. The CDR3 loop spans 15 amino acids. Trimming pared 3 bases from V and 7 bases from J, leaving 13 bases between. Germline CDR1 is LNHDA and CDR2 is SQIVND (reference sequence). For the CDR3, the DNA is TGTGCCAGTAGTATTTATGAGGGTGGCAATTCACCCCTCCACTTT. Translated: CASSIYEGGNSPLHF.

The chain uses TRBV5-4 and TRBJ1-2; 7 bases are a match to TRBD1. Germline CDR1 and CDR2: SGHNT and YYREEE (reference sequence). The CDR3 has 14 amino acids. V trimming: 4 bases; J trimming: 2 bases; junction bases outside the gene matches: 5. The DNA for the CDR3 is TGTGCCAGCAGCCATACGGGACAGAACTATGGCTACACCTTC. Its protein is CASSHTGQNYGYTF.